The 2 T cell receptor beta chains presented below share a single source sample, sequenced in a study of cytomegalovirus exposure and HLA in healthy donors. Researchers ran the PCR with 60 Vbeta and 13 Jbeta primers. Measured with immunoSEQ multiplex PCR; TCRdb has only the in-frame clones, and not every one. Found here are about 100,000 clones, around 80% of them singletons; the top ten hold about 7.3%. Input material: PBMCs. The receptors derive from a man aged 25 to 40 in good health and CMV-seronegative.

This sequence joins TRBV18 and TRBJ2-7, with 8 positions matching TRBD1. With 2 bases clipped from V and 4 bases from J, the junction kept 7 bases outside the gene matches. CDR1 and CDR2 from the germline V gene are KGHSH and LQKENI. The CDR3 loop spans 15 amino acids. CDR3 residues: CASSPGGQGRYEQYF. The DNA for the CDR3 is TGTGCCAGCTCACCAGGCGGACAGGGACGATACGAGCAGTACTTC.

This chain links TRBV2 with TRBJ2-5, with D uncertain. The V end was cut by 3 bases, the J end by 5 bases, with 4 bases between. This CDR3 spans 11 amino acids. The germline CDR1 and CDR2 sequences are SNHLY and FYNNEI. CDR3 DNA: TGTGCCAGCAGTGACCTGGAGACCCAGTACTTC. Amino acids: CASSDLETQYF.